This T cell receptor (beta chain) was captured by sequencing in a study of shared clonotypes between healthy human individuals. Study details: Each donor contributed plates that comprised three CD4 naive, three CD4 memory, two CD8 naive and one CD8 memory. General study findings and limits: Estimated richness was generally greater in naive than memory subsets.

The CDR3 is 14 amino acids. CDR1 is GTSNPN and CDR2 is SVGIG in the germline V gene (reference sequence). The germline V and J ends were trimmed by 2 bases and 4 bases, with 13 bases remaining between them. This clone was recorded only once. The antigen remains unidentified. Repertoires were generated with immunoSEQ multiplex PCR, while TCRdb's copy carries only in-frame clones and drops some. The sample consists of millions of clones, roughly 91% of them appearing once. As defined, naive CD8 cells were CD45RO-negative and positively selected for CCR7, with terminally differentiated effector memory CD45RA+ cells excluded.

Sequenced input: naive CD8+ T cells from PBMCs. This chain connects TRBV30 to TRBJ2-3; possible D gene TRBD2, 5 bases. The origin of this receptor is a man aged 18 to 35 in good health. Some clones in this sample may be carry-over from other donors' samples. This CDR3 is CAWSRWETADTQYF. Here the CDR3 DNA reads TGTGCCTGGAGTAGGTGGGAGACGGCAGATACGCAGTATTTT.